The present TCR beta chain was sequenced within a study of identical twins. This CDR3 contains 15 residues. Germline CDR1 MNHEY, CDR2 SVGEGT. V was clipped by 9 bases and J by 5 bases; unmatched bases: 9. MiXCR, run by TCRdb on the 5' RACE reads, gives a single entry per CDR3 protein. The sample consists of hundreds of thousands of distinct CDR3 sequences, roughly 13% of them appearing once. The source material was memory (CD45RO+) T cells sorted from blood. The receptor comes from a woman aged 18-35 years in good health. V and J are TRBV6-2 or TRBV6-3 and TRBJ2-2; 10 bases align to TRBD2. The CDR3 DNA sequence: TGTGCCAGTCAAGCGGGGGGGCCGGAGACCGGGGAGCTGTTTTTT. This translates into CASQAGGPETGELFF.